Listed below are T cell receptor beta chains from one sample, sequenced in a study of breast tumors, draining lymph nodes, adjacent tissues. One entry per CDR3 protein, called by TCRdb with MiXCR from the multiplex PCR reads. The table records about 12,000 distinct CDR3 sequences, approximately 55% of them present only once. Sequenced sample: breast tumor tissue. The receptors here all came from a female donor with breast cancer. Some clones in this sample may be carry-over from other donors' samples. Both conserved end residues are part of each CDR3. A D gene is named only where the DNA matches it firmly. Size values are once, few and many counts, or a class for expanded clones, and some rows have none.

NA	medium-sized	TRBV7-6	TRBJ2-3	CASSQGEVPDTQYF	TGTGCCAGCAGTCAAGGGGAGGTCCCAGATACGCAGTATTTT
NA	NA	TRBV27	TRBJ2-7	CASSFTSSYEQYF	TGTGCCAGCAGTTTTACTAGCAGTTACGAGCAGTACTTC
TRBD1	few	TRBV7-2	TRBJ2-2	CASSLDRGWTGELFF	TGTGCCAGCAGCCTGGACAGGGGTTGGACCGGGGAGCTGTTTTTT
TRBD1	NA	TRBV19	TRBJ2-7	CASSSGQVEQYF	TGTGCCAGTAGTTCGGGACAGGTCGAGCAGTACTTC
NA	NA	TRBV25-1	TRBJ1-4	CASSDSREANEKLFF	TGTGCCAGCAGTGACTCACGGGAGGCTAATGAAAAACTGTTTTTT
NA	NA	TRBV5-6	TRBJ1-3	CASSPITGNTIYF	TGTGCCAGCAGCCCGATCACAGGAAACACCATATATTTT
NA	few	TRBV7-6	TRBJ1-6	CASSLVADNSPLHF	TGTGCCAGCAGCTTAGTAGCCGATAATTCACCCCTCCACTTT
NA	NA	TRBV6-1	TRBJ1-4	CASSDPLRSEELFF	TGCGCCAGCAGTGACCCTCTCCGCTCTGAAGAACTTTTTTTT
NA	NA	TRBV5-4	TRBJ1-5	CASSLNSNQPQHF	TGTGCCAGCAGCTTGAATAGCAATCAGCCCCAGCATTTT
TRBD2	NA	TRBV7-3	TRBJ2-7	CASSLGGETYEQYF	TGTGCCAGCAGCTTAGGGGGGGAAACCTACGAGCAGTACTTC
TRBD2	NA	TRBV10-3	TRBJ2-5	CAASGTSFGETQYF	TGTGCCGCCTCCGGGACTAGCTTTGGGGAGACCCAGTACTTC
NA	few	TRBV4-1	TRBJ2-1	CASSQDYMTMGNNEQFF	TGCGCCAGCAGCCAAGATTACATGACTATGGGAAACAATGAGCAGTTCTTC
TRBD2	NA	TRBV7-3	TRBJ2-2	CAGSLRLAGGSGNPGELFF	TGTGCCGGCAGCTTACGGCTAGCGGGAGGTTCGGGTAACCCCGGGGAGCTGTTTTTT
NA	NA	TRBV5-1	TRBJ1-3	CASSSQGNTIYF	TGCGCCAGCAGCTCACAGGGAAACACCATATATTTT
TRBD1	NA	TRBV10-3	TRBJ1-4	CAISPGQGAPNEKLFF	TGTGCCATCAGTCCGGGACAGGGGGCCCCTAATGAAAAACTGTTTTTT
NA	once	TRBV4-1	TRBJ1-5	CASSHAFLQGRFQPQHF	TGCGCCAGCAGCCACGCCTTCCTCCAGGGTAGGTTTCAGCCCCAGCATTTT
NA	many	TRBV20-1	TRBJ2-3	CSARAGFTDTQYF	TGCAGTGCTAGAGCGGGATTCACAGATACGCAGTATTTT
NA	NA	TRBV15	TRBJ2-3	CATSRDLVSPDTQYF	TGTGCCACCAGCAGAGATTTGGTGAGCCCAGATACGCAGTATTTT
NA	NA	TRBV7-6	TRBJ2-3	CASSLGTDTRYF	TGTGCCAGCAGCTTAGGCACAGATACGCGGTATTTT
NA	NA	TRBV4-2	TRBJ2-7	CASSQGLYVEQYF	TGTGCCAGCAGCCAAGGTCTCTATGTCGAGCAGTACTTC
NA	NA	TRBV7-2	TRBJ2-5	CASSLALGFQETQYF	TGTGCCAGCAGCTTAGCGTTGGGGTTTCAAGAGACCCAGTACTTC
TRBD2	NA	TRBV4-1	TRBJ2-2	CASRNGGTGELFF	TGCGCCAGCAGAAACGGGGGGACCGGGGAGCTGTTTTTT
NA	few	TRBV11-3	TRBJ2-7	CASSLGQVNYEQYF	TGTGCCAGCAGCTTAGGACAGGTCAACTACGAGCAGTACTTC
NA	many	TRBV2	TRBJ1-1	CASSENRWGAEAFF	TGTGCCAGCAGTGAAAACAGGTGGGGGGCTGAAGCTTTCTTT
NA	NA	TRBV12-3/TRBV12-4	TRBJ2-1	CASSRGVNEQFF	TGTGCCAGCAGCCGCGGTGTGAATGAGCAGTTCTTC
TRBD2	few	TRBV13	TRBJ2-5	CASSSGTSGQETQYF	TGTGCCAGCAGCTCAGGGACTAGCGGCCAAGAGACCCAGTACTTC
TRBD2	once	TRBV28	TRBJ2-2	CASISGGFETGELFF	TGTGCCAGCATCTCGGGGGGATTTGAAACCGGGGAGCTGTTTTTT
NA	many	TRBV5-1	TRBJ1-4	CASSALVGSNEKLFF	TGCGCCAGCAGCGCCCTAGTGGGGTCTAATGAAAAACTGTTTTTT
TRBD1	NA	TRBV6-6	TRBJ2-1	CATKTGNNEQFF	TGTGCCACCAAGACAGGGAACAATGAGCAGTTCTTC
TRBD1	NA	TRBV20-1	TRBJ1-5	CSASARGPKQPQHF	TGCAGTGCTAGTGCCAGGGGGCCGAAGCAGCCCCAGCATTTT
TRBD1	NA	TRBV10-2	TRBJ1-2	CASRYPTGGGYTF	TGCGCCAGCAGATACCCGACAGGGGGTGGCTACACCTTC
NA	NA	TRBV5-1	TRBJ1-2	CASSLDQGSYGYTF	TGCGCCAGCAGCTTGGATCAGGGGAGCTATGGCTACACCTTC
NA	NA	TRBV27	TRBJ2-3	CASSLVGGLGPDTQYF	TGTGCCAGCAGTTTAGTGGGGGGGCTGGGACCAGATACGCAGTATTTT
TRBD1	medium-sized	TRBV2	TRBJ1-2	CASSVGQGQNGYTF	TGTGCCAGCAGTGTGGGACAGGGGCAGAATGGCTACACCTTC
NA	NA	TRBV28	TRBJ2-7	CGGGVLLEEAYEQYF	TGTGGGGGGGGCGTCCTGCTGGAAGAAGCCTACGAGCAGTACTTC
NA	NA	TRBV20-1	TRBJ1-3	CSARNPNSGNTIYF	TGCAGTGCTAGGAACCCCAACTCTGGAAACACCATATATTTT
NA	many	TRBV19	TRBJ1-5	CASSTEPQHF	TGTGCCAGTAGTACTGAGCCCCAGCATTTT
NA	few	TRBV7-6	TRBJ2-5	CASSLSAEGTQYF	TGTGCCAGCAGCTTATCCGCGGAAGGGACCCAGTACTTC
NA	NA	TRBV20-1	TRBJ1-2	CSARDWGDGSTF	NA
NA	many	TRBV20-1	TRBJ2-5	CSARAGTYFQTQYF	TGCAGTGCTAGAGCCGGGACTTATTTTCAGACCCAGTACTTC
NA	NA	TRBV25-1	TRBJ1-3	CASSELGTGNTIYF	TGTGCCAGCAGTGAATTAGGGACTGGAAACACCATATATTTT
NA	NA	TRBV19	TRBJ2-3	CASSISDTQYF	TGTGCCAGTAGTATTTCAGATACGCAGTATTTT
NA	NA	TRBV5-1	TRBJ1-4	CASRRTDATNEKLFF	TGCGCCAGCAGGCGGACAGATGCAACTAATGAAAAACTGTTTTTT
NA	NA	TRBV6-4	TRBJ2-1	CASSRLSGENEQFF	TGTGCCAGCAGTCGTCTCTCTGGGGAAAATGAGCAGTTCTTC
NA	few	TRBV19	TRBJ1-2	CASSIPGSPYGYTF	TGTGCCAGTAGTATACCCGGGAGCCCCTATGGCTACACCTTC
NA	few	TRBV3-1	TRBJ2-2	CASSQVNGELFF	TGTGCCAGCAGCCAAGTGAACGGGGAGCTGTTTTTT
TRBD1	NA	TRBV19	TRBJ1-4	CASSKDREEKLFF	TGTGCCAGTAGTAAGGACAGGGAGGAAAAACTGTTTTTT
NA	medium-sized	TRBV20-1	TRBJ1-3	CSADSSSGNTIYF	TGCAGTGCAGACAGTTCCTCTGGAAACACCATATATTTT
TRBD2	NA	TRBV9	TRBJ2-1	CASSVRLAGNNEQFF	TGTGCCAGCAGCGTTCGACTAGCGGGGAACAATGAGCAGTTCTTC
TRBD2	NA	TRBV20-1	TRBJ2-3	CSAGASGTDTQYF	TGCAGTGCGGGGGCTAGCGGGACAGATACGCAGTATTTT
NA	NA	TRBV10-3	TRBJ1-2	CAISDGGKRRHGYTF	TGTGCCATCAGTGATGGGGGGAAACGTAGGCATGGCTACACCTTC
NA	NA	TRBV19	TRBJ2-1	CASSPLNEQFF	TGTGCCAGTAGTCCCCTGAATGAGCAGTTCTTC
TRBD1	NA	TRBV12-5	TRBJ1-6	CASARDRVGSPLHF	TGTGCTAGTGCCCGCGACAGGGTTGGTTCACCCCTCCACTTT
NA	NA	TRBV9	TRBJ2-5	CASNRQGQETQYF	TGTGCCAGCAATCGCCAGGGGCAAGAGACCCAGTACTTC
TRBD1	NA	TRBV6-4	TRBJ2-1	CASSDSDRVEQFF	TGTGCCAGCAGTGACTCGGACAGGGTGGAGCAGTTCTTC